These 10 T cell receptor beta chains were all obtained from the same sample, sequenced in a study of graft-versus-host responses after intestinal transplantation. This table comes from immunoSEQ multiplex PCR, and its TCRdb copy is limited to in-frame clones, with some not included. The sample includes approximately 100,000 clones, 90% of them seen just once. These TCRs' antigens remain unknown. Sequenced material: unstimulated CD4+ T cells sorted from spleen or lymph node cells, taken before intestinal transplant. Every receptor here comes from a human donor who received an intestinal transplant.

In this sample, this clone turned up a few times. This sequence joins TRBV4-1 and TRBJ1-4; possible D gene TRBD1, 6 bases. V lost 0 bases and J 8 bases, leaving 13 bases between the germline ends. This CDR3 spans 15 amino acids. From germline, CDR1 is MGHRA and CDR2 YSYEKL. The CDR3, as DNA: TGCGCCAGCAGCCAAGATTTACAGGGTGGGGAAAAACTGTTTTTT. Translating gives CASSQDLQGGEKLFF.

The J gene is TRBJ2-1, the V gene TRBV19; tentative D call: TRBD2 (6 bases). CDR1 and CDR2 (germline): LNHDA, SQIVND (reference sequence). This CDR3 is built from 17 residues. With 2 bases removed from V and 0 bases from J, the gap between germline ends came to 14 bases. Here the CDR3 reads CASSIRYGGNSYNEQFF. The CDR3 bases are TGTGCCAGTAGTATAAGGTATGGGGGGAACTCCTACAATGAGCAGTTCTTC.

Comments on this clone: The junction departs from germline at one end; a sequencing error may be responsible. The chain employs TRBV7-7 and TRBJ2-5; D is possibly TRBD1 (5 bases). Per germline, CDR1 SSHAT and CDR2 FNYEAQ (reference sequence). CDR3 length equals 13 residues. The CDR3 DNA follows: TGTGCTAGCAGCCCCCAGGGCCAAGAGACCCAGTACTTC. Residues: CASSPQGQETQYF.

The rearrangement uses TRBV19 and TRBJ1-1; no clear D. The CDR3 extends over 12 amino acids. Germline V CDR1 and CDR2: LNHDA, SQIVND (reference sequence). Deletions cut 5 bases from V and 0 bases from J, with 4 bases between. Here the CDR3 DNA reads TGTGCCAGTAGTTTCATGAACACTGAAGCTTTCTTT. This translates into CASSFMNTEAFF. Variable domain in full (rest from reference TRBV19 and TRBJ1-1): DGGITQSPKYLFRKEGQNVTLSCEQNLNHDAMYWYRQDPGQGLRLIYYSQIVNDFQKGDIAEGYSVSREKKESFPLTVTSAQKNPTAFYLCASSFMNTEAFFGQGTRLTVV.

This chain connects TRBV7-9 to TRBJ1-4; D is unresolved. Germline lookup yields CDR1 SEHNR and CDR2 FQNEAQ (reference sequence). Trimming took off 1 base at V and 5 bases at J, with 8 bases between the two ends. The CDR3 runs 14 residues. CDR3 nucleotide sequence: TGTGCCAGCAGCTTAGAAGCGGGGAATGAAAAACTGTTTTTT. This translates into CASSLEAGNEKLFF.

J is TRBJ1-1 and V is TRBV6-6; 7 positions match TRBD1. After removal of 6 bases from V and 7 bases from J, the junction contained 8 bases not matched to a gene. Per the germline V gene, CDR1 is MNHNY and CDR2 is SVGAGI (reference sequence). The CDR3 totals 13 residues. The CDR3: CASSLRDSGEAFF. The CDR3 DNA is TGTGCCAGCAGCCTCCGGGACAGCGGTGAAGCTTTCTTT.

The gene calls are TRBV6-1 and TRBJ2-7, with unresolved D. The germline V gene has CDR1 MNHNS and CDR2 SASEGT. The V and J ends lost 5 bases and 1 base respectively, with 3 bases between them. The CDR3 runs to 11 residues. CDR3 protein: CASSQSYEQYF. CDR3 in DNA: TGTGCCAGCAGTCAGTCCTACGAGCAGTACTTC.

This clone showed up just once. The V and J genes are TRBV5-1 and TRBJ2-3; 9 bases are a match to TRBD1. The germline CDR1 and CDR2 sequences are SGHRS and YFSETQ. The V segment lost 4 bases and the J segment 3 bases; nucleotides outside the gene matches: 3. The CDR3 covers 14 residues. This chain's CDR3 is CASSPDRGTDTQYF. In nucleotides, the CDR3 is TGCGCCAGCAGCCCCGACAGGGGGACAGATACGCAGTATTTT.

This clone was detected only a few times. The CDR3 nucleotides read TGCGCCAGCAGCCGTGAAGGACAGAGGAACACCGGGGAGCTGTTTTTT. Translating it yields CASSREGQRNTGELFF. V usage is TRBV5-1 and J usage is TRBJ2-2; D possibly corresponds to TRBD1 (6 bases). Germline V gene data show CDR1 as SGHRS and CDR2 as YFSETQ. V lost 4 bases to trimming and J lost 1 base, with 14 bases between them. The CDR3 length is 16 residues.

The chain has TRBV29-1 and TRBJ1-3; the match to TRBD1 covers 7 bases. This CDR3 region has 18 residues. The J segment lost 0 bases and the V segment lost 5 bases, leaving 16 bases of the junction unmatched. Germline CDR1 and CDR2: SQVTM and ANQGSEA. The CDR3 loop is CSVKQGSSTTSSGNTIYF. CDR3 coding DNA: TGCAGCGTTAAACAGGGGTCTTCTACTACCAGCTCTGGAAACACCATATATTTT.